These 30 T cell receptor beta chains were all obtained from the same sample, sequenced in a study of identical twins. TCRdb processed the 5' RACE reads anew with MiXCR; each CDR3 protein has one entry. This table holds some 1,600,000 distinct CDR3 sequences, around 33% found once. The source material was cord blood. Receptor source: a newborn girl in good health.

A few counts support this clonotype. Compared with germline, one end of the junction differs, possibly owing to a read error. V gene TRBV7-7 combines with J gene TRBJ2-3, with D tentatively TRBD1 (5 bases). This CDR3 is 15 amino acids long. Germline loops: CDR1 SSHAT, CDR2 FNYEAQ (reference sequence). CDR3 region: CASSLGVSPADTQYF. CDR3 bases: TGTGCTAGCAGCTTAGGGGTCAGCCCCGCGGATACGCAGTATTTT.

The chain links TRBV29-1 to TRBJ1-2; tentative D call: TRBD1 (5 bases). CDR1 is SQVTM and CDR2 is ANQGSEA in the germline V gene. The CDR3 has 14 amino acids. Trimming removed 4 bases from V and 2 bases from J, with 14 bases in between. CDR3 sequence: CSVVRQGDNYGYTF. The CDR3 coding sequence is TGCAGCGTTGTTCGCCAGGGAGACAACTATGGCTACACCTTC.

This chain joins TRBV29-1 and TRBJ1-6; D possibly corresponds to TRBD1 (6 bases). V was shortened by 3 bases and J by 7 bases, with 10 bases between the two germline ends. This CDR3 contains 13 residues. Germline V gene data show CDR1 as SQVTM and CDR2 as ANQGSEA. CDR3: CSVEGTPNSPLHF. Here the CDR3 DNA reads TGCAGCGTTGAGGGGACACCCAATTCACCCCTCCACTTT.

V gene TRBV20-1 combines with J gene TRBJ1-5; D may be TRBD1 (5 bases). Germline V lookup: CDR1 DFQATT, CDR2 SNEGSKA (reference sequence). CDR3 length equals 14 residues. The V gene lost 1 base and the J gene lost 6 bases, with 13 bases spanning the gap. CDR3 bases: TGCAGTGCTAGAGTCGGTCAGGGAGGTCAGCCCCAGCATTTT. Its protein is CSARVGQGGQPQHF.

This clonotype has at least ten counts. The chain couples TRBV13 to TRBJ1-5; no reliable D call. Germline CDR1 is PRHDT and CDR2 is FYEKMQ (reference sequence). V lost 0 bases and J lost 3, with 6 bases in between. This CDR3 is built from 14 residues. The CDR3 bases are TGTGCCAGCAGCTTAGGCCGGATCAATCAGCCCCAGCATTTT. Its translation is CASSLGRINQPQHF.

The chain is built from TRBV2 and TRBJ2-5; D is unresolved. The CDR3 spans 16 residues. V was trimmed by 5 bases and J by 5 bases, leaving 21 bases between them. Germline assignment: CDR1 SNHLY and CDR2 FYNNEI. The CDR3 sequence: CASSSHRPMYRETQYF. DNA of the CDR3: TGTGCCAGCAGTTCCCACCGGCCCATGTATAGGGAGACCCAGTACTTC. Complete variable domain (other parts from reference TRBV2 and TRBJ2-5): EPEVTQTPSHQVTQMGQEVILRCVPISNHLYFYWYRQILGQKVEFLVSFYNNEISEKSEIFDDQFSVERPDGSNFTLKIRSTKLEDSAMYFCASSSHRPMYRETQYFGPGTRLLVL.

There are many counts of this clonotype. The chain is built from TRBV12-3 or TRBV12-4 and TRBJ2-5, with 7 bases lining up with TRBD1. The CDR3 contains 13 residues. The V gene end was trimmed by 6 bases and the J gene end by 5 bases; junction bases not matched to a gene: 6. The DNA for the CDR3 is TGTGCCAGCAGGCTAGGGGGCGCGGAGACCCAGTACTTC. It translates to CASRLGGAETQYF.

This clonotype was found a few times. The chain carries TRBV9 and TRBJ2-1, with D uncertain. The CDR3 is made up of 13 amino acids. Trimming stripped 0 bases from V and 6 bases from J, with 7 bases between. Germline V gene lookup returns CDR1 SGDLS and CDR2 YYNGEE. The CDR3 nucleotides read TGTGCCAGCAGCGTAGCCCTAGGCAATGAGCAGTTCTTC. Protein sequence: CASSVALGNEQFF. The whole variable domain, filled in from reference TRBV9 and TRBJ2-1, reads DSGVTQTPKHLITATGQRVTLRCSPRSGDLSVYWYQQSLDQGLQFLIQYYNGEERAKGNILERFSAQQFPDLHSELNLSSLELGDSALYFCASSVALGNEQFFGPGTRLTVL.

V usage is TRBV13 and J usage is TRBJ2-1; 10 positions agree with TRBD2. The germline V gene has CDR1 PRHDT and CDR2 FYEKMQ (reference sequence). There are 17 residues in the CDR3. With 4 bases clipped from V and 0 bases from J, the junction kept 6 bases outside the gene matches. CDR3 sequence reads: CASSSWTSGPSYNEQFF. DNA of the CDR3: TGTGCCAGCAGCTCCTGGACTAGCGGACCCTCCTACAATGAGCAGTTCTTC.

This chain uses TRBV12-3 or TRBV12-4 with TRBJ1-4; perhaps TRBD1 as D (6 bases). The CDR3 has 12 amino acids. With 7 bases removed from V and 8 bases from J, the gap between germline ends came to 11 bases. CDR3 sequence reads: CASKKRGEKLFF. CDR3 DNA: TGTGCCAGCAAAAAGAGGGGGGAAAAACTGTTTTTT.

In its sample, this clonotype was seen a few times. The chain combines TRBV3-1 with TRBJ2-5; 10 nucleotides line up with TRBD2. V lost 0 bases, J lost 1 base, and 5 bases stayed unmatched. CDR3 length: 17 residues. Germline values: CDR1 LGHDT, CDR2 YNNKEL (reference sequence). The CDR3 loop reads CASSQDLRTSGQETQYF. The CDR3 coding sequence is TGTGCCAGCAGCCAAGATCTTAGGACTAGCGGCCAAGAGACCCAGTACTTC.

This chain links TRBV4-1 with TRBJ1-1; weak D call: TRBD1 (6 bases). With 3 bases removed from V and 0 bases from J, the gap between germline ends came to 17 bases. Germline CDR1 MGHRA, CDR2 YSYEKL. The CDR3 has 17 residues. CDR3 DNA: TGCGCCAGCAGCCACCCCGACAGGCGGTCCTTGAACACTGAAGCTTTCTTT. This sequence encodes CASSHPDRRSLNTEAFF.

V gene TRBV7-7 combines with J gene TRBJ2-2, with 9 bases fitting TRBD1. V was clipped by 5 bases and J by 2 bases; unmatched bases: 9. The germline CDR1 and CDR2 sequences are SSHAT and FNYEAQ (reference sequence). The CDR3 loop spans 17 amino acids. The CDR3 DNA follows: TGTGCCAGCAGCGCCCATCCGGGACAGGGCAACACCGGGGAGCTGTTTTTT. This translates into CASSAHPGQGNTGELFF. Based on the CDR3 plus reference TRBV7-7 and TRBJ2-2, the full variable domain is GAGVSQSPRYKVTKRGQDVTLRCDPISSHATLYWYQQALGQGPEFLTYFNYEAQPDKSGLPSDRFSAERPEGSISTLTIQRTEQRDSAMYRCASSAHPGQGNTGELFFGEGSRLTVL.

This chain connects TRBV6-5 to TRBJ2-5; D unclear. The CDR3 extends over 12 amino acids. V lost 6 bases and J 11 bases, leaving 16 bases between the germline ends. CDR1 and CDR2 (germline): MNHEY, SVGAGI. CDR3 nucleotides: TGTGCCAGCAGCCTTTTTGAAGGGCCACAGTACTTC. This codes for CASSLFEGPQYF.

This clonotype was detected only once. This chain links TRBV4-1 with TRBJ2-2, with 12 bases fitting TRBD2. Germline CDR1 reads MGHRA; CDR2 reads YSYEKL. The CDR3 runs 19 residues. Germline trimming cut 0 bases from V and 2 bases from J; bases unmatched to any gene: 7. In nucleotides, the CDR3 is TGCGCCAGCAGCCAAGATTCCAGGACTAGCGGGGATAACACCGGGGAGCTGTTTTTT. It encodes CASSQDSRTSGDNTGELFF.

The chain joins TRBV12-3 or TRBV12-4 to TRBJ2-3; D unclear. This CDR3 contains 15 residues. Trimming removed 5 bases at V and 2 bases at J, with 14 bases between. CDR3 sequence reads: CASSPNLGNTDTQYF. In DNA, the CDR3 is TGTGCCAGCAGTCCTAACCTTGGGAACACAGATACGCAGTATTTT.

This clonotype was picked up a small number of times. The chain employs TRBV6-1 and TRBJ2-3; the D gene is possibly TRBD1 (6 bases). Trimming left V 1 base short and J 6 bases short, with 11 bases between. CDR1 and CDR2 (germline): MNHNS, SASEGT. The CDR3 covers 14 residues. The CDR3 region has the DNA TGTGCCAGCAGTGAAGAGGGTCAGGGGGATACGCAGTATTTT. Its protein product is CASSEEGQGDTQYF.

The rearrangement uses TRBV28 and TRBJ2-1, with TRBD2 identical over 7 bases. In germline, CDR1 is MDHEN, CDR2 SYDVKM. Trimming cost V 4 bases and J 1 base; bases outside gene matches: 10. This CDR3 has 17 residues. The CDR3 loop reads CASSSASGNPSYNEQFF. The CDR3 DNA is TGTGCCAGCAGTTCGGCAAGCGGGAACCCTTCCTACAATGAGCAGTTCTTC.

The rearrangement uses TRBV3-1 and TRBJ2-2, with a possible D match to TRBD2 (5 bases). Germline V gene sequence: CDR1 LGHDT, CDR2 YNNKEL (reference sequence). V was pared by 1 base and J by 6 bases, with 12 bases between. The CDR3 runs to 15 residues. This chain's CDR3 is CASSQGLGRPGELFF. The CDR3 DNA sequence: TGTGCCAGCAGCCAAGGTCTAGGGAGACCCGGGGAGCTGTTTTTT.

In nucleotides, the CDR3 is TGTGCCAGCAGTTTAGGAGGACCAGGAGGAGGTACGCAGTATTTT. As protein: CASSLGGPGGGTQYF. The chain recombines TRBV12-3 or TRBV12-4 with TRBJ2-3; weak D call: TRBD2 (5 bases). The V and J ends lost 1 base and 8 bases respectively, with 16 bases between them. The CDR3 is 15 residues long.

This clonotype has only a few counts. This CDR3 reads CASTRQFNTEAFF. As DNA, the CDR3 is TGTGCCAGCACCCGACAGTTCAACACTGAAGCTTTCTTT. V usage is TRBV28 and J usage is TRBJ1-1; D is perhaps TRBD1 (5 bases). Germline V gives CDR1 MDHEN, CDR2 SYDVKM. The CDR3 length is 13 residues. V dropped 7 bases and J dropped 2 bases, with 11 bases sitting between them.

The rearrangement uses TRBV4-2 and TRBJ2-1; TRBD2 matches at 11 bases. This CDR3 region has 20 residues. J gave up 4 bases and V 4 bases, and 18 bases lay outside the gene matches. The V gene's germline CDR1 is LGHNA and CDR2 YNFKEQ. The CDR3 loop reads CASSPHTSGTSGRGYNEQFF. CDR3 nucleotide sequence: TGTGCCAGCAGCCCTCATACTTCCGGGACTAGCGGCCGTGGATACAATGAGCAGTTCTTC.

V is TRBV3-1 and J is TRBJ2-3; 8 bases map to TRBD2. Trimming cost V 4 bases and J 4 bases; bases outside gene matches: 4. This CDR3 comprises 14 residues. Germline-derived CDR1 and CDR2 are LGHDT and YNNKEL (reference sequence). CDR3 residues: CASSRSGISDTQYF. CDR3 bases: TGTGCCAGCAGCCGTAGCGGGATATCAGATACGCAGTATTTT.

The sample holds many counts of this clonotype. The chain uses TRBV20-1 and TRBJ2-1; D call uncertain. V gave up 1 base and J gave up 1 base, with 14 bases separating them. Germline V CDR1 and CDR2: DFQATT, SNEGSKA (reference sequence). The CDR3 extends over 16 amino acids. The CDR3 coding sequence is TGCAGTGCTAGAGCGGGTAGCCTTCCTTCCTACAATGAGCAGTTCTTC. This encodes CSARAGSLPSYNEQFF.

Comments on this clonotype: One junction end does not reproduce the germline sequence, and a read error may be involved. The V gene is TRBV5-1, the J gene TRBJ1-2; TRBD1 agrees at 7 bases. Germline V CDR1 and CDR2: SGHRS, YFSETQ. CDR3 length: 14 amino acids. The CDR3 bases are TGCGCCAGCAGCACCGGGACAGCTAACTATTGCTACACCTTC. Translation: CASSTGTANYCYTF.

The rearrangement joins TRBV20-1 to TRBJ2-7; D not resolved. Germline values: CDR1 DFQATT, CDR2 SNEGSKA (reference sequence). V lost 7 bases and J 3 bases, leaving 10 bases between the germline ends. The CDR3 consists of 11 residues. The CDR3 spells CSGEDHYEQYF. Here the CDR3 DNA reads TGCAGTGGAGAGGACCACTACGAGCAGTACTTC.

This clonotype occurred a few times. The chain links TRBV3-1 to TRBJ2-7; D is undetermined. CDR3 size: 15 residues. Germline CDR1 LGHDT, CDR2 YNNKEL (reference sequence). Trimming cost V 0 bases and J 2 bases, with 11 bases left between them. Written as DNA, the CDR3 is TGTGCCAGCAGCCAAGATTTGGGCAGTACCTACGAGCAGTACTTC. This codes for CASSQDLGSTYEQYF.

The V and J genes are TRBV24-1 and TRBJ2-5; D unresolved. The end of the DNA is better explained by TRBJ2-7, so the J call may be wrong. Germline CDR1 reads KGHDR; CDR2 reads SFDVKD. CDR3 length: 13 residues. This CDR3 reads CATSDRGEYEQYF. The CDR3, as DNA: TGTGCCACCAGTGACCGTGGGGAATACGAGCAGTACTTC.

This clonotype turned up a few times. The chain uses TRBV27 and TRBJ2-4, with D possibly being TRBD1 or TRBD2 (6 bases each). V was clipped by 8 bases and J by 3 bases, with 11 bases between them. This CDR3 contains 13 residues. Germline loops: CDR1 MNHEY, CDR2 SMNVEV (reference sequence). The CDR3 nucleotides read TGTGCCAGCTGGGGGGCGGGCAAAAACATTCAGTACTTC. Its protein is CASWGAGKNIQYF.

In this sample, this clonotype turned up many times. The chain employs TRBV20-1 and TRBJ2-1; unclear D gene. This CDR3 comprises 13 residues. Germline V gives CDR1 DFQATT, CDR2 SNEGSKA (reference sequence). The V end lost 1 base, the J end lost 4 bases, and 8 bases lay between the germline ends. Here the CDR3 reads CSARGPLYNEQFF. As DNA, the CDR3 is TGCAGTGCTAGAGGGCCGCTGTACAATGAGCAGTTCTTC.